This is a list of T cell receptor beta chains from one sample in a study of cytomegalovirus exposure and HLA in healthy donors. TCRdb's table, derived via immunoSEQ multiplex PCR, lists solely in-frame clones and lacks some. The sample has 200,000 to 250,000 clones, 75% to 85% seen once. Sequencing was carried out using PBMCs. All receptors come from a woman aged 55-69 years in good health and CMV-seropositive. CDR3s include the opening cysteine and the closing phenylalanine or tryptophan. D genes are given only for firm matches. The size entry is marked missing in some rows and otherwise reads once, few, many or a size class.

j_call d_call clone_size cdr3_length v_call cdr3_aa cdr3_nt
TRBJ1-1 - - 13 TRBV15 CATSRELRTEAFF TGTGCCACCAGCAGAGAGTTGAGAACTGAAGCTTTCTTT
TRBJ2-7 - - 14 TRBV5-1 CASSLGGTSYEQYF TGCGCCAGCAGCTTGGGAGGTACCTCCTACGAGCAGTACTTC
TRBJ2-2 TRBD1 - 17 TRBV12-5 CASGDTVGTGRSGELFF TGTGCTAGTGGGGATACCGTTGGGACAGGACGATCCGGGGAGCTGTTTTTT
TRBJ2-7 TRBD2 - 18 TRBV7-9 CSSRPGLAGGLFRYEQYF TGTTCCAGCAGACCCGGACTAGCGGGTGGTCTTTTTCGCTACGAGCAGTACTTC
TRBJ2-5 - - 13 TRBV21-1 CASKDRGQETQYF TGTGCCAGCAAGGACAGGGGACAAGAGACCCAGTACTTC
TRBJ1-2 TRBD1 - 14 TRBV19 CASRPGQGRSGYTF TGTGCCAGTAGACCGGGACAGGGGAGAAGTGGCTACACCTTC
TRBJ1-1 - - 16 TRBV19 CASSIVRSPGSTEAFF TGTGCCAGTAGTATAGTCCGCTCCCCGGGGAGCACTGAAGCTTTCTTT
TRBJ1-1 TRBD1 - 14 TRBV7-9 CSSGNRGPLTEAFF TGTTCCAGCGGGAACAGGGGGCCACTTACTGAAGCTTTCTTT
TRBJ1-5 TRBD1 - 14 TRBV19 CASSNRGRNQPQHF TGTGCCAGTAGTAACAGGGGAAGGAATCAGCCCCAGCATTTT
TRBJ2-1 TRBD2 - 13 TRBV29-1 CSSCSGSGDEQFF TGCAGCTCCTGTAGCGGGTCGGGGGATGAGCAGTTCTTC
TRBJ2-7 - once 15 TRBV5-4 CASSLFRALPTEQYF TGTGCCAGCAGCTTGTTCAGGGCCCTTCCTACCGAGCAGTACTTC
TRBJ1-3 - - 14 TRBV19 CASKEGRPGNTIYF TGTGCCAGTAAGGAGGGGAGACCGGGAAACACCATATATTTT
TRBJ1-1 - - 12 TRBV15 CATSEGRVGAFF TGTGCCACCAGCGAGGGGAGGGTCGGAGCTTTCTTT
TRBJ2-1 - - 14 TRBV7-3 CASSRFGGSNEQFF TGTGCCAGCAGCCGCTTCGGAGGCTCCAATGAGCAGTTCTTC
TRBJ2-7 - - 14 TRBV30 CAWSDPSSPYEQYF TGTGCCTGGAGTGACCCTAGCAGCCCCTACGAGCAGTACTTC
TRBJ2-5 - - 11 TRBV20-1 CSARDWETQYF TGCAGTGCTAGGGACTGGGAGACCCAGTACTTC
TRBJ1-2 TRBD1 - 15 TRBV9 CASSPGTGYNYGYTF TGTGCCAGCAGCCCCGGGACAGGGTATAACTATGGCTACACCTTC
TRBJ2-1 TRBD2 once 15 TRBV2 CASRGTSGRVHEQFF TGTGCCAGCAGAGGGACTAGCGGGAGGGTCCATGAGCAGTTCTTC
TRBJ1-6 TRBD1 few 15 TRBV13 CASSPDRRGNSPLHF TGTGCCAGCAGCCCGGACAGGAGGGGAAATTCACCCCTCCACTTT
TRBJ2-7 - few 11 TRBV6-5 CASSPLQGQYF TGTGCCAGCAGTCCCCTCCAGGGGCAGTACTTC
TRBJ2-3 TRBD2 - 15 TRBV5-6 CASSFLAGGSDTQYF TGTGCCAGCAGCTTTCTAGCGGGAGGGTCAGATACGCAGTATTTT
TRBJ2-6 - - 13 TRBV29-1 CSVAGTGANVLTF TGCAGCGTTGCAGGCACTGGGGCCAACGTCCTGACTTTC
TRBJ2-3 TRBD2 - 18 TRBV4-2 CASSQVAGGLRGADTQYF TGTGCCAGCAGCCAAGTAGCGGGAGGCCTCCGAGGGGCAGATACGCAGTATTTT
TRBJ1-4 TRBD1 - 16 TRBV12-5 CASGFTGQKTNEKLFF TGTGCTAGTGGTTTCACGGGACAGAAAACTAATGAAAAACTGTTTTTT
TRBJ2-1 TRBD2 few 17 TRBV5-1 CASSLVLAGVTYNEQFF TGCGCCAGCAGCTTGGTCCTAGCGGGAGTAACGTACAATGAGCAGTTCTTC
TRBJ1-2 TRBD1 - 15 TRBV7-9 CASSLRTGGNYGYTF TGTGCCAGCAGCCTCAGGACAGGGGGCAACTATGGCTACACCTTC
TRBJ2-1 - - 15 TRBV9 CASSVADGTYNEQFF TGTGCCAGCAGCGTAGCTGACGGGACTTACAATGAGCAGTTCTTC
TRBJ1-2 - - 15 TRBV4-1 CASSQDVRRNYGYTF TGCGCCAGCAGCCAAGACGTGCGCCGGAACTATGGCTACACCTTC